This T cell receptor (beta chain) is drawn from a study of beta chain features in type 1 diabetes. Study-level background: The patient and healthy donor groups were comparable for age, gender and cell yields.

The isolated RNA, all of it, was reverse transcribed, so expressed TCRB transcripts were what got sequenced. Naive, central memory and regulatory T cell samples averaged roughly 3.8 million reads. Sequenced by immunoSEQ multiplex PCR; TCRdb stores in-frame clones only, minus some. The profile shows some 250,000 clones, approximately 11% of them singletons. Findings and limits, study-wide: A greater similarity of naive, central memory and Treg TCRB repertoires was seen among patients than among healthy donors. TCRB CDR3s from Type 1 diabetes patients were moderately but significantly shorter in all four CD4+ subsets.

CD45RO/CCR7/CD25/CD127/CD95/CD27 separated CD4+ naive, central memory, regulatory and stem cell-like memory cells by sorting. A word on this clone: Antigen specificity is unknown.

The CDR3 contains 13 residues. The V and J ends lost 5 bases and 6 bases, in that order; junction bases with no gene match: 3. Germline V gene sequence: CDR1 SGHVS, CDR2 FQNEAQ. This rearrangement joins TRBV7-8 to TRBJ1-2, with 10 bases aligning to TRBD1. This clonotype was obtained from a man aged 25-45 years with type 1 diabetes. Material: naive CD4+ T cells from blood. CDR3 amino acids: CASSGDRGNGYTF. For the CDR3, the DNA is TGTGCCAGCAGCGGGGACAGGGGCAATGGCTACACCTTC.